The text below deals with one T cell receptor (beta chain). The antigen is not known. The sample comes from a study of identical twins. TCRdb independently ran MiXCR on the 5' RACE reads; one entry per CDR3 protein. Of 640,000 or so distinct CDR3 sequences listed, roughly 6.2% were seen once; the top ten hold 1.5% to 2%. Study-wide results and limits: Twin-shared out-of-frame alpha sequences showed excess low generation probability. While abundant cord blood beta clonotypes carried fewer insertions, memory repertoires showed no such pattern.

This TCR derives from a man in his late teens or twenties in good health. Sequencing input: naive T cells sorted from blood.

This CDR3 is CASRPGASSGRAADTQYF. Here the CDR3 DNA reads TGTGCCAGCAGACCTGGAGCATCTAGCGGGAGGGCGGCAGATACGCAGTATTTT. This chain connects TRBV6-2 or TRBV6-3 to TRBJ2-3; 12 positions agree with TRBD2. V trimming: 6 bases; J trimming: 4 bases; junction bases outside the gene matches: 14. Germline V lookup: CDR1 MNHEY, CDR2 SVGEGT. CDR3 length: 18 amino acids.